These 14 T cell receptor beta chains came from one sample sequenced in a study of PD-1 blockade in classical Hodgkin lymphoma. With no exception, relapse followed autologous stem cell transplantation in all patients, and brentuximab vedotin exposure varied. Some clones are missing from TCRdb's copy, which holds only in-frame ones; the method was immunoSEQ multiplex PCR. The table lists some 14,000 clones, more than 65% of them singletons. The starting material was peripheral blood mononuclear cells (PBMCs), obtained at baseline. These receptors were obtained from a human donor with classical Hodgkin lymphoma.

The rearrangement joins TRBV18 to TRBJ2-2; possibly TRBD2 for D (5 bases). The CDR3 is 15 residues long. V was cut by 8 bases and J by 3 bases, with 16 bases left in between. Germline CDR1 reads KGHSH; CDR2 reads LQKENI. CDR3 coding DNA: TGTGCCAGCACTACGCGAATGGGAGACACCGGGGAGCTGTTTTTT. This translates into CASTTRMGDTGELFF.

In this sample, this clone turned up once. The chain is built from TRBV7-2 and TRBJ1-1, with D hard to call. Trimming cost V 5 bases and J 1 base, with 8 bases left between them. This CDR3 has 13 residues. Germline loops: CDR1 SGHTA, CDR2 FQGNSA. The CDR3 protein is CASSLQRNTEAFF. Written as DNA, the CDR3 is TGTGCCAGCAGCCTACAGAGGAACACTGAAGCTTTCTTT.

The chain carries TRBV7-7 and TRBJ1-4; the D is unclear. The CDR3 is made up of 13 amino acids. Germline CDR1 and CDR2: SSHAT and FNYEAQ (reference sequence). The V end was cut by 5 bases, the J end by 8 bases, with 12 bases between. The CDR3 loop reads CASSRTWTEKLFF. In DNA, the CDR3 is TGTGCCAGCAGCCGGACTTGGACCGAAAAACTGTTTTTT.

The J gene is TRBJ2-7, the V gene TRBV4-1; D is uncertain. Trimming took off 0 bases at V and 1 base at J, with 7 bases between the two ends. This CDR3 has 14 amino acids. Per the germline V gene, CDR1 is MGHRA and CDR2 is YSYEKL. In DNA form, the CDR3 reads TGCGCCAGCAGCCAAGACGCCCTTTCCTACGAGCAGTACTTC. Its translation is CASSQDALSYEQYF.

This clone was seen a handful of times. This chain links TRBV7-8 with TRBJ1-2, with 11 bases that match TRBD1. Germline assignment: CDR1 SGHVS and CDR2 FQNEAQ. The ends lost 5 bases at V and 7 bases at J; junction bases unmatched: 6. The CDR3 is made up of 14 amino acids. The CDR3 sequence: CASSTGQGASGYTF. In nucleotides, the CDR3 is TGTGCCAGCAGCACCGGACAGGGGGCTTCTGGCTACACCTTC.

The chain employs TRBV5-1 and TRBJ1-2; perhaps TRBD1 as D (6 bases). This CDR3 region has 15 residues. Germline V gene sequence: CDR1 SGHRS, CDR2 YFSETQ. V shed 6 bases and J shed 4 bases, with 19 bases lying between them. The CDR3 nucleotides are TGCGCCAGCACTCCCGAGAGGGGGGCTGGCTATGGCTACACCTTC. This sequence encodes CASTPERGAGYGYTF. The full variable domain, in which reference TRBV5-1 and TRBJ1-2 provide the parts outside the CDR3, is KAGVTQTPRYLIKTRGQQVTLSCSPISGHRSVSWYQQTPGQGLQFLFEYFSETQRNKGNFPGRFSGRQFSNSRSEMNVSTLELGDSALYLCASTPERGAGYGYTFGSGTRLTVV.

The CDR3 protein is CSGRRADEQFF. CDR3 nucleotides: TGCAGCGGCCGCCGGGCGGATGAGCAGTTCTTC. The rearrangement joins TRBV29-1 to TRBJ2-1; D remains unclear. Germline V gene lookup returns CDR1 SQVTM and CDR2 ANQGSEA. This CDR3 is built from 11 residues. The V and J ends lost 7 bases and 8 bases respectively, with 12 bases between them.

The chain has TRBV4-1 and TRBJ2-7; D perhaps matches TRBD2 (6 bases). Between the trimmed V and J ends, which lost 4 bases and 7 bases, there was a span of 14 bases. In germline, CDR1 is MGHRA, CDR2 YSYEKL. The length of the CDR3 is 13 residues. The CDR3 sequence: CASSPGEWGEQYF. In DNA form, the CDR3 reads TGCGCCAGCAGCCCGGGGGAATGGGGTGAGCAGTACTTC.

V is TRBV11-2 and J is TRBJ2-3; TRBD2 matches at 9 bases. From germline, CDR1 is SGHAT and CDR2 FQNNGV. The CDR3 loop spans 17 amino acids. V dropped 0 bases and J dropped 5; count of bases not matched to a gene: 9. Here the CDR3 DNA reads TGTGCCAGCAGCTTAGAGGGGGGACTAGCATGGGGAGATACGCAGTATTTT. Amino acid sequence: CASSLEGGLAWGDTQYF.

The chain links TRBV7-3 to TRBJ2-7; TRBD2 matches at 8 bases. Germline CDR1 reads SGHTA; CDR2 reads FQGTGA. Trimming cost V 1 base and J 3 bases; bases outside gene matches: 11. This CDR3 spans 17 amino acids. DNA for the CDR3: TGTGCCAGCAGCTTAAAGCGTTCACTAGCGGATTACTACGAGCAGTACTTC. It codes for CASSLKRSLADYYEQYF.

Written as DNA, the CDR3 is TGTGCCAGTAGACCACAGGGGACTGAAGCTTTCTTT. As protein: CASRPQGTEAFF. The V gene is TRBV19, the J gene TRBJ1-1, with 7 bases matching TRBD1. The CDR3 loop spans 12 amino acids. Germline V lookup: CDR1 LNHDA, CDR2 SQIVND (reference sequence). With V trimmed by 6 bases and J by 5 bases, 3 bases remained unmatched. The full variable domain, with the rest looked up from reference TRBV19 and TRBJ1-1, is DGGITQSPKYLFRKEGQNVTLSCEQNLNHDAMYWYRQDPGQGLRLIYYSQIVNDFQKGDIAEGYSVSREKKESFPLTVTSAQKNPTAFYLCASRPQGTEAFFGQGTRLTVV.

This chain joins TRBV10-3 and TRBJ1-1; D unclear. The V and J ends lost 0 bases and 1 base respectively, with 9 bases between them. Germline V gene lookup returns CDR1 ENHRY and CDR2 SYGVKD. This CDR3 contains 15 residues. CDR3 in DNA: TGTGCCATCAGTGAGTCCAGGCAGGCGAACACTGAAGCTTTCTTT. Translating gives CAISESRQANTEAFF.

The chain has TRBV6-5 and TRBJ1-5; no clear D gene. Germline V gene data show CDR1 as MNHEY and CDR2 as SVGAGI. The CDR3 loop spans 13 amino acids. The germline V and J ends were trimmed by 5 bases and 3 bases, with 8 bases remaining between them. In DNA, the CDR3 is TGTGCCAGCAGTGGGCAGCACAATCAGCCCCAGCATTTT. This gives the protein CASSGQHNQPQHF.

V gene TRBV7-2 combines with J gene TRBJ1-6; 7 nucleotides agree with TRBD1. The germline V gene has CDR1 SGHTA and CDR2 FQGNSA. Trimming cost V 5 bases and J 7 bases; bases outside gene matches: 2. The length of the CDR3 is 13 residues. The CDR3 spells CASSPGQNSPLHF. The CDR3 nucleotides read TGTGCCAGCAGCCCGGGACAGAATTCACCCCTCCACTTT.